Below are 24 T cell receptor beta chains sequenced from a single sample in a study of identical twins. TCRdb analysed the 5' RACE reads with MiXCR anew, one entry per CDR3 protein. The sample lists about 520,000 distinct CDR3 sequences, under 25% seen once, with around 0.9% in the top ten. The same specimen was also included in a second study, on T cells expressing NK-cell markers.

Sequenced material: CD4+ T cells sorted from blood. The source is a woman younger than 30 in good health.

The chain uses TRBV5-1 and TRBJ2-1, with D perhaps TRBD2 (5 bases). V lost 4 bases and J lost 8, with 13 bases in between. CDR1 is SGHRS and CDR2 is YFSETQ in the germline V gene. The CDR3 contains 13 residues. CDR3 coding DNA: TGCGCCAGCAGCATCAGGACTCAGGATGAGCAGTTCTTC. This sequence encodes CASSIRTQDEQFF.

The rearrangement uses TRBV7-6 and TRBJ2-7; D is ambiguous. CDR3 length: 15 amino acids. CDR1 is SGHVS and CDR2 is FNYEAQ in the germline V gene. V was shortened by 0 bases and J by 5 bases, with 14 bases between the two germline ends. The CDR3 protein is CASSLAFSKRDEQYF. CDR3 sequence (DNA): TGTGCCAGCAGCTTAGCGTTCTCGAAGCGTGACGAGCAGTACTTC. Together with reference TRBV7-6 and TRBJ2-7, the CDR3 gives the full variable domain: GAGVSQSPRYKVTKRGQDVALRCDPISGHVSLYWYRQALGQGPEFLTYFNYEAQQDKSGLPNDRFSAERPEGSISTLTIQRTEQRDSAMYRCASSLAFSKRDEQYFGPGTRLTVT.

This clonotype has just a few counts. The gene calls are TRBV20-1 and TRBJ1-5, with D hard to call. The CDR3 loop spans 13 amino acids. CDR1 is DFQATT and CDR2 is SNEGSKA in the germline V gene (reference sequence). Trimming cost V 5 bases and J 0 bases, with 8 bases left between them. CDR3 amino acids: CSAQPTSNQPQHF. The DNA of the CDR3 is TGCAGTGCTCAGCCAACTAGCAATCAGCCCCAGCATTTT.

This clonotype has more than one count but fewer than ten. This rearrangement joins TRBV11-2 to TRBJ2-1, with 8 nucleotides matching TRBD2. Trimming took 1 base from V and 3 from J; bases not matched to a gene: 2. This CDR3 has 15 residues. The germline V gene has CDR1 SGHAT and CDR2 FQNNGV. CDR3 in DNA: TGTGCCAGCAGCTTAGGTAGCGGGGTCTACAATGAGCAGTTCTTC. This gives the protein CASSLGSGVYNEQFF.

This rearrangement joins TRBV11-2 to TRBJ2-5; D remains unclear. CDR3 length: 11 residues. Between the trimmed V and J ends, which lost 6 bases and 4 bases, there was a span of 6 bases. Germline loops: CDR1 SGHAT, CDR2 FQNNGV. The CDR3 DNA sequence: TGTGCCAGCAGGGGCATAGAGACCCAGTACTTC. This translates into CASRGIETQYF.

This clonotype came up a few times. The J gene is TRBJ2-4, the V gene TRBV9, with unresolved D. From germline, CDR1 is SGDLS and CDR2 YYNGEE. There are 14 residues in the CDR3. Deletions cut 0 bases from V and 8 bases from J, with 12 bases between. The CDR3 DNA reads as TGTGCCAGCAGCGTAGCTTGGGCCTGGGACATTCAGTACTTC. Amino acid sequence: CASSVAWAWDIQYF.

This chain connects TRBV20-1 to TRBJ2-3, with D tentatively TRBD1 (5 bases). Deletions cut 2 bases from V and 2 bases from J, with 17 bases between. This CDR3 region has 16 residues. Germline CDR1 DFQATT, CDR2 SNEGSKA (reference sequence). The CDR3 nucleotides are TGCAGTGCTAGAATTGCGAGACAGTCCATCACAGATACGCAGTATTTT. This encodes CSARIARQSITDTQYF.

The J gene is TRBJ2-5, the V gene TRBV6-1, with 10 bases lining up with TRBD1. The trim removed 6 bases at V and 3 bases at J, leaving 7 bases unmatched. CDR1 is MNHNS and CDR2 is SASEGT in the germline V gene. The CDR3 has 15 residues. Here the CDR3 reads CASRRQGAREETQYF. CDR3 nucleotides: TGTGCCAGCAGAAGACAGGGGGCGCGGGAAGAGACCCAGTACTTC.

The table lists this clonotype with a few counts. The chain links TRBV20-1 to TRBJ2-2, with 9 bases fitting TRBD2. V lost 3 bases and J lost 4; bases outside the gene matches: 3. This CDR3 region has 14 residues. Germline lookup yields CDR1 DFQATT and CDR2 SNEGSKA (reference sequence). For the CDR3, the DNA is TGCAGTGCTAGGAAGCGGGAGGCCACCGGGGAGCTGTTTTTT. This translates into CSARKREATGELFF.

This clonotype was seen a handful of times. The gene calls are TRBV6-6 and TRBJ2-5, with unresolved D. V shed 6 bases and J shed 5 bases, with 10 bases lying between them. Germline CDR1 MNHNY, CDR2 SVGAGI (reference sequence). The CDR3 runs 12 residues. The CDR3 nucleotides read TGTGCCAGCAGGCGAAGGGTTGAGACCCAGTACTTC. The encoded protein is CASRRRVETQYF.

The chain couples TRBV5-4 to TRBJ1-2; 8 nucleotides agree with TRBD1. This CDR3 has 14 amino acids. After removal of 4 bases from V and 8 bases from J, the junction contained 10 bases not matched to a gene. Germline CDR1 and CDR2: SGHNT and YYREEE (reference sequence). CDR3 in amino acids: CASSRPGTGIGYTF. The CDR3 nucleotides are TGTGCCAGCAGCAGGCCGGGGACAGGTATAGGCTACACCTTC.

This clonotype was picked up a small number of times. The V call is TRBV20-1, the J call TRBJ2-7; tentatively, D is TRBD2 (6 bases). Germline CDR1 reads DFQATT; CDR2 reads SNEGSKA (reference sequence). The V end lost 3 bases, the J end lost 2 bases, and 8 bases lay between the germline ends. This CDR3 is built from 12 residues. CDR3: CSASTSTYEQYF. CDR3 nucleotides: TGCAGTGCTAGCACTAGCACCTACGAGCAGTACTTC.

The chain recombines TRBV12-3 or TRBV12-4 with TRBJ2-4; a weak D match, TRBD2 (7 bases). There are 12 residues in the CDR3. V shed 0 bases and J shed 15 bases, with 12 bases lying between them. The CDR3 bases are TGTGCCAGCAGTTTAGCGGCGGGGGCGCGGTACTTC. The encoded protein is CASSLAAGARYF.

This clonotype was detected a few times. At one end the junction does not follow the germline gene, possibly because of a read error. In DNA, the CDR3 is TGTGCCAGCAGCAAGAGCGGGAGGAAGATATTC. This gives the protein CASSKSGRKIF. The genes are TRBV6-5 and TRBJ2-7; the match to TRBD2 covers 9 bases. CDR1 and CDR2 (germline): MNHEY, SVGAGI. The CDR3 is 11 residues long.

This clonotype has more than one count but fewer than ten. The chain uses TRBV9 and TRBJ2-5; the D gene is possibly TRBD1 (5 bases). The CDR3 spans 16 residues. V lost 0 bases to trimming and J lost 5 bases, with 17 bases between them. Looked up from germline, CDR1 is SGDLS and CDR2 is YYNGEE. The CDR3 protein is CASSVAVGQGGETQYF. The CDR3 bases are TGTGCCAGCAGCGTAGCGGTAGGGCAGGGTGGCGAGACCCAGTACTTC.

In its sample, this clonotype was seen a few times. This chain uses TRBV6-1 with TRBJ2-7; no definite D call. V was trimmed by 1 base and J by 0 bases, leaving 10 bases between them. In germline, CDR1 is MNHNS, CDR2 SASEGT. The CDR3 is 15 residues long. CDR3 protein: CASSEGAASSYEQYF. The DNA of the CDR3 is TGTGCCAGCAGTGAAGGGGCGGCTAGCTCCTACGAGCAGTACTTC.

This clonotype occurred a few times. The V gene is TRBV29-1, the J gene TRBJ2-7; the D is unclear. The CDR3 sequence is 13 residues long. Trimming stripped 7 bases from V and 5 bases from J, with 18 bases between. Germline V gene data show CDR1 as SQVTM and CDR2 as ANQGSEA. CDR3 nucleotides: TGCAGCGCTCGGGCCCCTTTAGGTCACGAGCAGTACTTC. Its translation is CSARAPLGHEQYF.

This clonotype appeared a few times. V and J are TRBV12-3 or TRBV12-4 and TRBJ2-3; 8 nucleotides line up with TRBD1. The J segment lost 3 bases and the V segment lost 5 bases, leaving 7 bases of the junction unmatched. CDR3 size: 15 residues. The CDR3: CASSRDRGDTDTQYF. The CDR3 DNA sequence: TGTGCCAGCAGTCGTGACAGGGGCGATACAGATACGCAGTATTTT.

CDR3 region: CSARKGDTEAFF. The DNA for the CDR3 is TGCAGTGCCAGGAAGGGGGACACTGAAGCTTTCTTT. The chain combines TRBV20-1 with TRBJ1-1; possibly TRBD1 for D (6 bases). CDR1 DFQATT and CDR2 SNEGSKA come from the germline V gene (reference sequence). The CDR3 contains 12 residues. V gave up 6 bases and J gave up 3 bases, with 11 bases separating them.

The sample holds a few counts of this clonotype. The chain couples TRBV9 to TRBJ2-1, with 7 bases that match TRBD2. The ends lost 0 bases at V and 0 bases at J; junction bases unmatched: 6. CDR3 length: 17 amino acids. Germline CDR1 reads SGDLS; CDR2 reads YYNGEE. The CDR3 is CASSVATWEGSYNEQFF. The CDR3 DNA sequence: TGTGCCAGCAGCGTAGCTACTTGGGAGGGCTCCTACAATGAGCAGTTCTTC.

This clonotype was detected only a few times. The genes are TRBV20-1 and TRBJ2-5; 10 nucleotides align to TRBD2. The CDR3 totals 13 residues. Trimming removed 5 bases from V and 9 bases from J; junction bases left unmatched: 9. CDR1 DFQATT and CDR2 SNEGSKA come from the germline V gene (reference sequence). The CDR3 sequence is CSAGGLAESSQYF. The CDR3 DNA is TGCAGTGCTGGAGGACTAGCGGAGTCCTCCCAGTACTTC.

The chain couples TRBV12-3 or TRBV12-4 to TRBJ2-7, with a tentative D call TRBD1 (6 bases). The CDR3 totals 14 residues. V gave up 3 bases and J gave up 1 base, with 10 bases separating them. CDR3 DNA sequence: TGTGCCAGCAGTTTCCGGACAGCTTCCTACGAGCAGTACTTC. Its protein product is CASSFRTASYEQYF.

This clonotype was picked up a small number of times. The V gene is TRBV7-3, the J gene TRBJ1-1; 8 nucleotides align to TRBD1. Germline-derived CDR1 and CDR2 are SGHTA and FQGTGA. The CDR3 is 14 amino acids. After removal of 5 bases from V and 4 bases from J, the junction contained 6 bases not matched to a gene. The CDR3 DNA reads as TGTGCCAGCAGCCAGACAGGGGTCGGCACTGAAGCTTTCTTT. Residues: CASSQTGVGTEAFF.

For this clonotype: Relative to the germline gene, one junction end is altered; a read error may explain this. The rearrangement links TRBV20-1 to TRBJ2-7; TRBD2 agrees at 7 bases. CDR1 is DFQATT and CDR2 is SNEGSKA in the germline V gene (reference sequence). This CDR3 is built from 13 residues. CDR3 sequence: CSAHGRGIYEQSF. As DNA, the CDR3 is TGCAGTGCTCATGGGCGGGGGATCTACGAGCAGTCCTTC.